Here is one T cell receptor beta chain with its context. The antigen is unknown. The method was immunoSEQ multiplex PCR; TCRdb's version includes in-frame clones alone and lacks a portion of them. There are about 50,000 clones in the sample; approximately 84% occur only once, and 0.35% lies in the top ten. This entry is derived from a study of siplizumab effects on memory and regulatory T cells. Study conclusions and caveats: Mapping to unstimulated subsets was achieved for only a minor fraction of alloreactive clones. Contribution to the alloresponse seemed major for naive T cells, which also seemed more diverse than memory cells.

After removal of 4 bases from V and 5 bases from J, the junction contained 7 bases not matched to a gene. Germline CDR1 and CDR2: SGHAT and FQNNGV. This CDR3 comprises 15 residues. Material for sequencing was naive CD8+ T cells sorted from blood. This chain joins TRBV11-2 and TRBJ1-5; 8 bases align to TRBD1. The sequence was collected from a human donor in good health. CDR3 sequence reads: CASSSGRTGHQPQHF. The CDR3 region has the DNA TGTGCCAGCAGCTCCGGAAGGACAGGGCATCAGCCCCAGCATTTT.